These 26 T cell receptor beta chains were all obtained from the same sample, sequenced in a study of T cell repertoires in cytomegalovirus infection. Using its own MiXCR run on the reads, TCRdb lists one record per CDR3 protein. Of roughly 600,000 distinct CDR3 sequences in the sample, 20% to 25% were seen once. The sequencing input was CD8+ T cells from PBMCs. Receptor source: a human donor in good health (CMV status not recorded). Some clones in this sample may be carry-over from other donors' samples.

The chain couples TRBV9 to TRBJ2-7; 8 bases map to TRBD1. There are 16 residues in the CDR3. Germline V gene data show CDR1 as SGDLS and CDR2 as YYNGEE. J was trimmed by 5 bases and V by 4 bases; bases with no gene match: 14. The CDR3 DNA reads TGTGCCAGCAGCCTAATATCCGGACAGGGATTAGACGAGCAGTACTTC. Translated: CASSLISGQGLDEQYF. The full variable domain, in which reference TRBV9 and TRBJ2-7 provide the parts outside the CDR3, is DSGVTQTPKHLITATGQRVTLRCSPRSGDLSVYWYQQSLDQGLQFLIQYYNGEERAKGNILERFSAQQFPDLHSELNLSSLELGDSALYFCASSLISGQGLDEQYFGPGTRLTVT.

This chain links TRBV7-6 with TRBJ1-1; the D gene is possibly TRBD1 (5 bases). The CDR3 loop spans 15 amino acids. V was pared by 7 bases and J by 2 bases, with 17 bases between. Per germline, CDR1 SGHVS and CDR2 FNYEAQ. The CDR3 DNA reads TGTGCCAGCACCTCAGGAGGGGCGTTCAACACTGAAGCTTTCTTT. As protein: CASTSGGAFNTEAFF.

The chain combines TRBV9 with TRBJ1-5; a weak D match, TRBD1 (6 bases). The germline CDR1 and CDR2 sequences are SGDLS and YYNGEE. CDR3 length equals 15 residues. V was trimmed by 0 bases and J by 6 bases, leaving 13 bases between them. In DNA, the CDR3 is TGTGCCAGCAGCGTAGGGGCAGGGGTTGGTCAGCCCCAGCATTTT. It specifies CASSVGAGVGQPQHF.

The rearrangement uses TRBV14 and TRBJ2-1, with unresolved D. There are 17 residues in the CDR3. Trimming removed 1 base from V and 6 bases from J, with 19 bases in between. Germline V gives CDR1 SGHDN, CDR2 FVKESK. This CDR3 reads CASSQVKPQLGGNEQFF. CDR3 DNA: TGTGCCAGCAGCCAAGTCAAACCCCAGCTAGGCGGCAATGAGCAGTTCTTC. The entire variable domain, with the rest obtained from reference TRBV14 and TRBJ2-1, is as follows: EAGVTQFPSHSVIEKGQTVTLRCDPISGHDNLYWYRRVMGKEIKFLLHFVKESKQDESGMPNNRFLAERTGGTYSTLKVQPAELEDSGVYFCASSQVKPQLGGNEQFFGPGTRLTVL.

V gene TRBV11-2 combines with J gene TRBJ1-1; D possibly corresponds to TRBD1 (5 bases). The V gene's germline CDR1 is SGHAT and CDR2 FQNNGV. Trimming took off 1 base at V and 2 bases at J, with 11 bases between the two ends. This CDR3 comprises 15 residues. Here the CDR3 DNA reads TGTGCCAGCAGCTTAGGTTCGGGGGGAAACACTGAAGCTTTCTTT. Encoded protein: CASSLGSGGNTEAFF.

This clonotype has a handful of counts. The rearrangement joins TRBV28 to TRBJ2-5; no firm D call. Germline V CDR1 and CDR2: MDHEN, SYDVKM. Between the trimmed V and J ends, which lost 5 bases and 3 bases, there was a span of 10 bases. CDR3 length: 13 amino acids. The CDR3 DNA is TGTGCCAGCAGTCCTAACCTAGAAGAGACCCAGTACTTC. Its translation: CASSPNLEETQYF.

This chain links TRBV2 with TRBJ2-7; D gene uncertain. The V gene's germline CDR1 is SNHLY and CDR2 FYNNEI. Trimming left V 7 bases short and J 3 bases short, with 7 bases between. CDR3 length: 11 amino acids. In DNA form, the CDR3 reads TGTGCCAGCAAGGGAATCTACGAGCAGTACGTC. It codes for CASKGIYEQYV.

The count of this clonotype is one. The CDR3 DNA follows: TGTGCCATCAGCAGATTAGCGACTAGCGGGGGAGAATCGAAATCCTACGAGCAGTACTTC. Residues: CAISRLATSGGESKSYEQYF. The chain recombines TRBV10-3 with TRBJ2-7; TRBD2 matches 12 bases. CDR1 and CDR2 from the germline V gene are ENHRY and SYGVKD. The CDR3 sequence is 20 residues long. J lost 1 base, V lost 6 bases, and 19 bases had no gene match.

This chain joins TRBV28 and TRBJ1-5; D is unclear. The germline CDR1 and CDR2 sequences are MDHEN and SYDVKM. V lost 2 bases to trimming and J lost 6 bases, with 17 bases between them. The CDR3 loop spans 16 amino acids. The CDR3 loop is CASSLGFGLGSQPQHF. CDR3 bases: TGTGCCAGCAGTTTAGGGTTTGGGCTGGGGAGTCAGCCCCAGCATTTT.

This clonotype was seen only once. The V and J genes are TRBV28 and TRBJ2-1; D call uncertain. CDR3 size: 16 residues. The V end was cut by 6 bases, the J end by 0 bases, with 15 bases between. CDR1 MDHEN and CDR2 SYDVKM come from the germline V gene. For the CDR3, the DNA is TGTGCCAGCAGCCGAGGACCGTCCTTCTCCTACAATGAGCAGTTCTTC. Translating gives CASSRGPSFSYNEQFF.

The rearrangement joins TRBV7-9 to TRBJ2-7; D may correspond to TRBD1 or TRBD2 (5 bases each). From germline, CDR1 is SEHNR and CDR2 FQNEAQ (reference sequence). This CDR3 contains 15 residues. Trimming removed 5 bases from V and 2 bases from J, with 16 bases in between. This CDR3 reads CASSPKEGQTYEQYF. In nucleotides, the CDR3 is TGTGCCAGCAGCCCAAAAGAGGGGCAGACCTACGAGCAGTACTTC. Using reference TRBV7-9 and TRBJ2-7 for the parts outside the CDR3, the full variable domain is DTGVSQNPRHKITKRGQNVTFRCDPISEHNRLYWYRQTLGQGPEFLTYFQNEAQLEKSRLLSDRFSAERPKGSFSTLEIQRTEQGDSAMYLCASSPKEGQTYEQYFGPGTRLTVT.

This sequence joins TRBV6-5 and TRBJ1-2; 8 nucleotides match TRBD1. V shed 2 bases, J shed 8 bases, and the junction held 16 bases outside the gene matches. The CDR3 contains 17 residues. Germline CDR1 is MNHEY and CDR2 is SVGAGI. This chain's CDR3 is CASSYSSYIQGVEGYTF. The CDR3 region has the DNA TGTGCCAGCAGTTACAGTAGTTACATACAGGGGGTAGAAGGCTACACCTTC.

This clonotype was detected many times. V usage is TRBV7-9 and J usage is TRBJ2-7, with 10 bases aligning to TRBD1. Germline trimming cut 2 bases from V and 6 bases from J; bases unmatched to any gene: 7. Germline CDR1 reads SEHNR; CDR2 reads FQNEAQ (reference sequence). The CDR3 is made up of 15 amino acids. The CDR3 loop reads CASSLPGTGASEQYF. The CDR3 region has the DNA TGTGCCAGCAGCTTACCCGGGACAGGGGCCTCCGAGCAGTACTTC.

This clonotype was recorded many times. This rearrangement joins TRBV19 to TRBJ1-2; unclear D gene. This CDR3 spans 14 amino acids. Between the trimmed V and J ends, which lost 7 bases and 6 bases, there was a span of 18 bases. Germline V gene lookup returns CDR1 LNHDA and CDR2 SQIVND (reference sequence). The CDR3 nucleotides read TGTGCCAGTATCTCGGACCGAGCTGGAGATGGCTACACCTTC. This sequence encodes CASISDRAGDGYTF.

The V call is TRBV5-5, the J call TRBJ2-1; 14 nucleotides match TRBD2. The J segment lost 7 bases and the V segment lost 4 bases, leaving 10 bases of the junction unmatched. The CDR3 loop spans 17 amino acids. Germline CDR1 reads SGHKS; CDR2 reads YYEKEE (reference sequence). CDR3 bases: TGTGCCAGCAGCCTTAGACTAGCGGGGGGGCCCGGGAATGAGCAGTTCTTC. It specifies CASSLRLAGGPGNEQFF.

This clonotype has ten or more counts. The chain has TRBV7-9 and TRBJ2-5, with TRBD2 matching 7 bases. The germline gives CDR1 SEHNR, CDR2 FQNEAQ (reference sequence). This CDR3 has 14 residues. Trimming removed 5 bases from V and 2 bases from J; junction bases left unmatched: 5. The CDR3 nucleotides read TGTGCCAGCAGCGGGGGGGAGGCGCAAGAGACCCAGTACTTC. The encoded protein is CASSGGEAQETQYF. Full variable domain (remainder filled in from reference TRBV7-9 and TRBJ2-5): DTGVSQNPRHKITKRGQNVTFRCDPISEHNRLYWYRQTLGQGPEFLTYFQNEAQLEKSRLLSDRFSAERPKGSFSTLEIQRTEQGDSAMYLCASSGGEAQETQYFGPGTRLLVL.

The rearrangement joins TRBV5-5 to TRBJ2-2; a weak D match, TRBD2 (6 bases). Germline CDR1 reads SGHKS; CDR2 reads YYEKEE (reference sequence). This CDR3 is 18 amino acids long. V lost 0 bases and J 0 bases, leaving 15 bases between the germline ends. The CDR3 coding sequence is TGTGCCAGCAGCTTGGAAATGCTAGCGCATACGAACACCGGGGAGCTGTTTTTT. This translates into CASSLEMLAHTNTGELFF.

The genes are TRBV7-8 and TRBJ2-5, with 7 nucleotides matching TRBD1. Germline values: CDR1 SGHVS, CDR2 FQNEAQ. The CDR3 is made up of 17 amino acids. After removal of 5 bases from V and 5 bases from J, the junction contained 17 bases not matched to a gene. DNA of the CDR3: TGTGCCAGCAGCCCCCCGGCGGCCGACAGGGCTGGGGAGACCCAGTACTTC. Its protein product is CASSPPAADRAGETQYF.

In this sample, this clonotype turned up a few times. The chain recombines TRBV28 with TRBJ2-1, with 10 bases matching TRBD1. V lost 7 bases and J lost 10; bases outside the gene matches: 10. CDR1 MDHEN and CDR2 SYDVKM come from the germline V gene. CDR3 length: 14 amino acids. The CDR3 here is CASTPGQGYHEQFF. The CDR3 DNA reads as TGTGCCAGCACTCCGGGACAGGGGTATCACGAGCAGTTCTTC. Full variable domain (remainder filled in from reference TRBV28 and TRBJ2-1): DVKVTQSSRYLVKRTGEKVFLECVQDMDHENMFWYRQDPGLGLRLIYFSYDVKMKEKGDIPEGYSVSREKKERFSLILESASTNQTSMYLCASTPGQGYHEQFFGPGTRLTVL.

This clonotype has just a few counts. The chain joins TRBV2 to TRBJ2-3, with 7 bases matching TRBD2. CDR1 SNHLY and CDR2 FYNNEI come from the germline V gene. The CDR3 runs to 16 residues. V shed 3 bases, J shed 4 bases, and the junction held 10 bases outside the gene matches. The CDR3 coding sequence is TGTGCCAGCAGTGATGCCCGAGCGGGGTTGGCAGATACGCAGTATTTT. Translation gives CASSDARAGLADTQYF.

This clonotype was found many times. J is TRBJ2-3 and V is TRBV7-9; D remains unclear. Germline V gene lookup returns CDR1 SEHNR and CDR2 FQNEAQ (reference sequence). V dropped 6 bases and J dropped 0 bases, with 7 bases sitting between them. The CDR3 extends over 13 amino acids. The CDR3 loop is CASRLSSTDTQYF. In DNA form, the CDR3 reads TGTGCCAGCAGGTTATCCAGCACAGATACGCAGTATTTT.

This clonotype was seen more than once but under ten times. The chain employs TRBV6-5 and TRBJ1-1; D remains ambiguous. Germline CDR1 is MNHEY and CDR2 is SVGAGI. V lost 4 bases and J 4 bases, leaving 19 bases between the germline ends. The CDR3 runs to 16 residues. This CDR3 reads CASSLILPPFSTEAFF. The CDR3 DNA is TGTGCCAGCAGTTTAATCTTACCCCCCTTTAGCACTGAAGCTTTCTTT.

The rearrangement uses TRBV27 and TRBJ1-2, with D uncertain. The CDR3 length is 14 residues. The germline CDR1 and CDR2 sequences are MNHEY and SMNVEV (reference sequence). V was clipped by 5 bases and J by 0 bases, with 10 bases between them. Written as DNA, the CDR3 is TGTGCCAGCAGTACTCAAGGAGCTAACTATGGCTACACCTTC. Amino acid sequence: CASSTQGANYGYTF.

In its sample, this clonotype was seen many times. The rearrangement uses TRBV7-2 and TRBJ2-1; 10 bases are a match to TRBD2. The CDR3 is 18 amino acids. Germline trimming cut 4 bases from V and 0 bases from J; bases unmatched to any gene: 9. Germline V gene lookup returns CDR1 SGHTA and CDR2 FQGNSA. DNA for the CDR3: TGTGCCAGCAGCTACCCGGGACTAGCGTCGGACTCCTACAATGAGCAGTTCTTC. Its translation is CASSYPGLASDSYNEQFF.

Regarding this clonotype: A much larger clone differs by one base, so this may be a read error. The V gene is TRBV7-3, the J gene TRBJ1-2; 9 nucleotides align to TRBD1. Germline V lookup: CDR1 SGHTA, CDR2 FQGTGA. The CDR3 is 15 residues long. The CDR3 nucleotides are TGTACCAGCAGCCATGGGACAGGGCGCGGCTATGGCTACACCTTC. Protein product: CTSSHGTGRGYGYTF.

The rearrangement links TRBV2 to TRBJ1-1, with TRBD1 matching over 9 bases. The CDR3 is 12 amino acids. Trimming took 6 bases from V and 8 from J; bases not matched to a gene: 4. Germline V lookup: CDR1 SNHLY, CDR2 FYNNEI. The CDR3 reads CASRPGQGEAFF. DNA for the CDR3: TGTGCCAGCAGGCCTGGACAGGGGGAAGCTTTCTTT.